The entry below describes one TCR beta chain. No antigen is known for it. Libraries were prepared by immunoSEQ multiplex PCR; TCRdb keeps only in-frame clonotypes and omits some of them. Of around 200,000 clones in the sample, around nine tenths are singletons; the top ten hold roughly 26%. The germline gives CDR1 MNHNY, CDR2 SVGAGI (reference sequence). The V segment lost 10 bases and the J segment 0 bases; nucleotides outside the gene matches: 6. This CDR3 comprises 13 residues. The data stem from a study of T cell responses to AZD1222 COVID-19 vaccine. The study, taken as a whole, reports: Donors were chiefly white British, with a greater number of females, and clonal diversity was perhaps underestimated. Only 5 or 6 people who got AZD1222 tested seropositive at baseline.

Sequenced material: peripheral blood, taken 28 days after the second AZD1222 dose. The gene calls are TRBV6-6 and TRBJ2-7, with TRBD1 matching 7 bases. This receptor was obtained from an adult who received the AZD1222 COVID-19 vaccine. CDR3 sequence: CAIARDSSYEQYF. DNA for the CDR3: TGTGCCATCGCCCGGGACAGCTCCTACGAGCAGTACTTC.